The 13 T cell receptor beta chains below all came from one sample that was sequenced in a study of blood T cell repertoires in COVID-19. Clones were sequenced by immunoSEQ multiplex PCR, and TCRdb holds only the in-frame ones, with some missing. The sample has tens of thousands of clones, 89% seen once. Material: peripheral blood. Every receptor here comes from a man in his 70s with active or convalescent COVID-19.

J is TRBJ1-5 and V is TRBV4-1; tentative D call: TRBD1 (5 bases). This CDR3 has 16 amino acids. Trimming took 0 bases from V and 2 from J, leaving 11 bases between them. Germline V gene lookup returns CDR1 MGHRA and CDR2 YSYEKL. CDR3 DNA sequence: TGCGCCAGCAGCCAAGACGGGGGTATCGGCAATCAGCCCCAGCATTTT. This translates into CASSQDGGIGNQPQHF.

This clone was recorded once. In DNA form, the CDR3 reads TGTGCCTCCCCGGGACAGTCGAACACTGAAGCTTTCTTT. Its protein is CASPGQSNTEAFF. The chain uses TRBV30 and TRBJ1-1; 7 nucleotides align to TRBD1. Looked up from germline, CDR1 is GTSNPN and CDR2 is SVGIG (reference sequence). This CDR3 comprises 13 residues. V trimming: 7 bases; J trimming: 1 base; junction bases outside the gene matches: 6.

J is TRBJ1-2 and V is TRBV12-3 or TRBV12-4, with no clear D. This CDR3 spans 13 amino acids. Deletions cut 3 bases from V and 2 bases from J, with 7 bases between. The CDR3 region is CASSLNLNYGYTF. CDR3 DNA: TGTGCCAGCAGTTTGAATCTAAACTATGGCTACACCTTC.

This rearrangement joins TRBV7-8 to TRBJ2-7; D remains ambiguous. CDR3 length: 13 amino acids. The V gene's germline CDR1 is SGHVS and CDR2 FQNEAQ. V lost 10 bases and J lost 0, with 13 bases in between. The CDR3 spells CATLRPFSYEQYF. CDR3 in DNA: TGTGCCACCCTCAGGCCTTTCTCCTACGAGCAGTACTTC.

This chain connects TRBV2 to TRBJ2-5; TRBD2 is a possible D gene (7 bases). CDR1 and CDR2 from the germline V gene are SNHLY and FYNNEI. CDR3 length: 15 amino acids. Deletions cut 4 bases from V and 2 bases from J, with 14 bases between. The CDR3 is CASSGGGGGQETQYF. The CDR3 DNA sequence: TGTGCCAGCAGTGGAGGGGGGGGCGGACAAGAGACCCAGTACTTC.

CDR3 nucleotide sequence: TGTGCCAGCAGTGAACGAACAGAAGGTGAAAAACTGTTTTTT. Its protein product is CASSERTEGEKLFF. The rearrangement uses TRBV2 and TRBJ1-4; D remains ambiguous. V lost 2 bases and J lost 7, with 11 bases in between. The germline V gene encodes CDR1 SNHLY and CDR2 FYNNEI. The CDR3 extends over 14 amino acids.

The chain links TRBV9 to TRBJ1-1; no clear D gene. V lost 0 bases and J 0 bases, leaving 6 bases between the germline ends. The CDR3 extends over 14 amino acids. Germline V gives CDR1 SGDLS, CDR2 YYNGEE. DNA for the CDR3: TGTGCCAGCAGCGTAGGTAATCTGAACACTGAAGCTTTCTTT. Translating it yields CASSVGNLNTEAFF.

V gene TRBV7-2 combines with J gene TRBJ1-1, with TRBD1 matching over 10 bases. Germline CDR1 and CDR2: SGHTA and FQGNSA. The length of the CDR3 is 18 residues. Trimming cost V 5 bases and J 1 base; bases outside gene matches: 13. This CDR3 reads CASSKTPGQGERNTEAFF. The DNA of the CDR3 is TGTGCCAGCAGCAAGACTCCAGGACAGGGGGAAAGGAACACTGAAGCTTTCTTT.

This chain joins TRBV19 and TRBJ1-3, with D possibly TRBD1 on 5 matching bases. V gave up 9 bases and J gave up 2 bases, with 11 bases separating them. The germline CDR1 and CDR2 sequences are LNHDA and SQIVND (reference sequence). The CDR3 extends over 13 amino acids. The CDR3, as DNA: TGTGCCAGCGCAGGGTTTACTGGAAACACCATATATTTT. It encodes CASAGFTGNTIYF.

As DNA, the CDR3 is TGTGCCAGCAGCCCCCGACGGGGGGCCTACAATGAGCAGTTCTTC. Translated: CASSPRRGAYNEQFF. The chain joins TRBV11-2 to TRBJ2-1; TRBD2 matches 7 bases. V lost 5 bases to trimming and J lost 2 bases; unmatched junction nucleotides: 6. This CDR3 spans 15 amino acids. The germline V gene encodes CDR1 SGHAT and CDR2 FQNNGV.

This clone appeared once. The chain recombines TRBV5-5 with TRBJ1-5; maybe TRBD1 (5 bases). V shed 0 bases and J shed 3 bases, with 7 bases lying between them. Germline CDR1 reads SGHKS; CDR2 reads YYEKEE (reference sequence). The CDR3 runs 14 residues. The CDR3 sequence: CASSLGRVNQPQHF. CDR3 DNA: TGTGCCAGCAGCTTGGGCAGGGTCAATCAGCCCCAGCATTTT.

The CDR3 nucleotides read TGTGCCAGCAGCCAGAGGGGGCGACTTAGCACAGATACGCAGTATTTT. Translated: CASSQRGRLSTDTQYF. V gene TRBV7-3 combines with J gene TRBJ2-3; TRBD1 matches 7 bases. Germline V gene sequence: CDR1 SGHTA, CDR2 FQGTGA. The CDR3 spans 16 residues. V gave up 5 bases and J gave up 0 bases; unmatched junction bases: 8.

This chain links TRBV11-2 with TRBJ2-1; 11 bases are a match to TRBD1. Germline V CDR1 and CDR2: SGHAT, FQNNGV. With V trimmed by 5 bases and J by 8 bases, 11 bases remained unmatched. This CDR3 contains 16 residues. CDR3 DNA: TGTGCCAGCAGCGACTCAACCCGGGACAGGGGGTATGAGCAGTTCTTC. Translating it yields CASSDSTRDRGYEQFF.